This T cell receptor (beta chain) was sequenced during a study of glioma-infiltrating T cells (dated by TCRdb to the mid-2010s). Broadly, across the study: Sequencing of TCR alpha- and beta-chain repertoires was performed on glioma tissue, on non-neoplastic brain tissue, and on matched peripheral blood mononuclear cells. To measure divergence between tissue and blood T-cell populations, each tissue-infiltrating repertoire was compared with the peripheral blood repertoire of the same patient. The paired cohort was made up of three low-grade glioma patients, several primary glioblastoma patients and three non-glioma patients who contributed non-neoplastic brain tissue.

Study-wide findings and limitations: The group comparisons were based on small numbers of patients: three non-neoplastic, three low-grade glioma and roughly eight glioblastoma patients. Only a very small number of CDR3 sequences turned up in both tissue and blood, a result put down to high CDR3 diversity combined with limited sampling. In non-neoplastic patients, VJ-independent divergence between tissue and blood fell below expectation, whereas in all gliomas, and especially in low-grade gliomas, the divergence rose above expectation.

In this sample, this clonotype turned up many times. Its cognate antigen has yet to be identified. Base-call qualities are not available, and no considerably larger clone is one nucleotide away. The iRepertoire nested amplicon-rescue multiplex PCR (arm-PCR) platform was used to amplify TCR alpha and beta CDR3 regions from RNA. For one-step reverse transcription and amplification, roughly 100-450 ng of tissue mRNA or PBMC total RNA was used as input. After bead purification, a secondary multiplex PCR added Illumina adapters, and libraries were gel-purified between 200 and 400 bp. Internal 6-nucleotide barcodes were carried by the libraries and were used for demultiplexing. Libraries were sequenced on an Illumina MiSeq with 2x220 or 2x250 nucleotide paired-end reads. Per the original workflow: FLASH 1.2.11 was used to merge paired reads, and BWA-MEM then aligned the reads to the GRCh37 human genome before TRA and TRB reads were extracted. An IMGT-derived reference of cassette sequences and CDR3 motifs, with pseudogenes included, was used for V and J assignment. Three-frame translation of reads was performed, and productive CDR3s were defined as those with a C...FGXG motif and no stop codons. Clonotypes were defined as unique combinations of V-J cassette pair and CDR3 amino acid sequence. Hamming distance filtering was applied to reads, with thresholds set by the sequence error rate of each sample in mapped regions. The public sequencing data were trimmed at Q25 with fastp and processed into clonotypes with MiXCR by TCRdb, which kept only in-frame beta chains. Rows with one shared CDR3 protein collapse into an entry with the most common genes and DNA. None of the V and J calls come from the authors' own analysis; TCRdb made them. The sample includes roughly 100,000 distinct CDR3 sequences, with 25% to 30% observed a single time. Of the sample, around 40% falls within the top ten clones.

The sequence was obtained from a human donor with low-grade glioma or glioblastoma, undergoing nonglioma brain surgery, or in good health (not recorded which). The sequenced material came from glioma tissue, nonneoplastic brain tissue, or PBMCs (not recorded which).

The CDR3 reads as follows: CASSYSRGDGGYTF. The DNA sequence is as follows: TGTGCCAGCAGTTATTCCCGGGGGGACGGCGGCTACACCTTC. The rearrangement joined TRBV6-2 or TRBV6-3 to TRBJ1-2; the D segment could be TRBD1, given 5 matching bases. V loses 3 bases, J loses 8 bases, and the germline ends lie 16 bases apart. Measured from the cysteine to the phenylalanine, the CDR3 is 14 residues long. Here the CDR3 DNA is all that survives: 42 bases in frame from base 1. Taken from the germline V gene, the CDR1 and CDR2 loops are MNHEY and SVGEGT.